A selection of T cell receptor beta chains follows, all from one sample in a study of T cell responses to AZD1222 COVID-19 vaccine. Clones were sequenced by immunoSEQ multiplex PCR, and TCRdb holds only the in-frame ones, with some missing. The sample comprises under 130,000 clones, roughly 90% of which are singletons, and about 2.5% rests with the top ten. Sequencing was performed on peripheral blood, taken on day 0 of AZD1222 vaccination. These receptors were collected from an adult in good health. Both conserved end residues are part of each CDR3. Each record gives: CDR3 length, D gene, V gene, clone size, J gene, CDR3 DNA, CDR3 protein. A D gene is named only where the DNA matches it firmly. Expanded clones are given a class, and other clones once, few, many or no size at all.

len: 16; d_gene: TRBD2; v_gene: TRBV29-1; abundance: -; j_gene: TRBJ2-3; CDR3nt: TGCAGCCCTCGGGTCCTAGCGGGAGAATCGGGAGATACGCAGTATTTT; CDR3aa: CSPRVLAGESGDTQYF
len: 11; d_gene: -; v_gene: TRBV2; abundance: -; j_gene: TRBJ2-5; CDR3nt: TGTGCCAGCAGTGATGAAGAGACCCAGTACTTC; CDR3aa: CASSDEETQYF
len: 15; d_gene: -; v_gene: TRBV4-2; abundance: -; j_gene: TRBJ2-3; CDR3nt: TGTGCCAGCAGCCAAGGTAACCTCGCGACAGATACGCAGTATTTT; CDR3aa: CASSQGNLATDTQYF
len: 14; d_gene: -; v_gene: TRBV2; abundance: -; j_gene: TRBJ2-1; CDR3nt: TGTGCCAGCACCCCAGGTGTGGGTTTCAATGAGCAGTTCTTC; CDR3aa: CASTPGVGFNEQFF
len: 16; d_gene: TRBD2; v_gene: TRBV4-1; abundance: once; j_gene: TRBJ2-7; CDR3nt: TGCGCCAGCAGCCTGAGTATAGCGGGTAATTCCTACGAGCAGTACTTC; CDR3aa: CASSLSIAGNSYEQYF
len: 13; d_gene: TRBD1; v_gene: TRBV13; abundance: -; j_gene: TRBJ2-7; CDR3nt: TGTGCCAGCAGCGGGGACAGAGCCTACGAGCAGTACTTC; CDR3aa: CASSGDRAYEQYF
len: 15; d_gene: -; v_gene: TRBV7-9; abundance: -; j_gene: TRBJ2-3; CDR3nt: TGTGCCAGCAGCCCGGACTCACCAACTCGAGATACGCAGTATTTT; CDR3aa: CASSPDSPTRDTQYF
len: 13; d_gene: -; v_gene: TRBV3-1/TRBV3-2; abundance: -; j_gene: TRBJ1-6; CDR3nt: TGTGCCAGCAGCCAAGTGAACTCTTCACCCCTCCACTTT; CDR3aa: CASSQVNSSPLHF
len: 15; d_gene: -; v_gene: TRBV9; abundance: few; j_gene: TRBJ1-5; CDR3nt: TGTGCCAGCAGCGTAGACGGGCGGGGGAATCGGCCCCAGCATTTT; CDR3aa: CASSVDGRGNRPQHF
len: 18; d_gene: -; v_gene: TRBV21-1; abundance: -; j_gene: TRBJ1-5; CDR3nt: TGTGCCAGCACCCGAACCCGACTTATGGACGTTAGCAATCAGCCCCAGCATTTT; CDR3aa: CASTRTRLMDVSNQPQHF
len: 17; d_gene: TRBD2; v_gene: TRBV5-1; abundance: -; j_gene: TRBJ2-1; CDR3nt: TGCGCCAGCTCCCCAACTGGCGGGAGTGGAGAGTACAATGAGCAGTTCTTC; CDR3aa: CASSPTGGSGEYNEQFF
len: 18; d_gene: -; v_gene: TRBV5-1; abundance: once; j_gene: TRBJ2-1; CDR3nt: TGCGCCAGCAGCTTGGATCTTTCGTCGGGACCCCCCTACAATGAGCAGTTCTTC; CDR3aa: CASSLDLSSGPPYNEQFF
len: 11; d_gene: -; v_gene: TRBV2; abundance: -; j_gene: TRBJ1-2; CDR3nt: TGTGCCAGCGTAGCTAACTATGGCTACACCTTC; CDR3aa: CASVANYGYTF
len: 16; d_gene: -; v_gene: TRBV15; abundance: -; j_gene: TRBJ2-1; CDR3nt: TGTGCCACCAGCAGAGATGGAGAGAGCTCCTACAATGAGCAGTTCTTC; CDR3aa: CATSRDGESSYNEQFF
len: 19; d_gene: TRBD2; v_gene: TRBV15; abundance: -; j_gene: TRBJ2-1; CDR3nt: TGTGCCACCAGCGCACCGGGACTAGCGGGGGTAAGCTCCTACAATGAGCAGTTCTTC; CDR3aa: CATSAPGLAGVSSYNEQFF
len: 13; d_gene: -; v_gene: TRBV28; abundance: -; j_gene: TRBJ1-5; CDR3nt: TGTGCCAGCAGATCCGATTTTGGTCAGCCCCAGCATTTT; CDR3aa: CASRSDFGQPQHF
len: 14; d_gene: -; v_gene: TRBV6-5; abundance: -; j_gene: TRBJ1-5; CDR3nt: TGTGCCAGCAGTTTCAATCGGAAGGATCAGCCCCAGCATTTT; CDR3aa: CASSFNRKDQPQHF
len: 12; d_gene: -; v_gene: TRBV12-3/TRBV12-4; abundance: -; j_gene: TRBJ2-2; CDR3nt: TGTGCCAGCAGTCGAGGGACCGGGGAGCTGTTTTTT; CDR3aa: CASSRGTGELFF
len: 14; d_gene: TRBD1; v_gene: TRBV10-3; abundance: -; j_gene: TRBJ1-3; CDR3nt: TGTGCCATCAGCAGACAGGGGACTGGAAACACCATATATTTT; CDR3aa: CAISRQGTGNTIYF
len: 15; d_gene: -; v_gene: TRBV7-9; abundance: -; j_gene: TRBJ1-3; CDR3nt: TGTGCCAGCAGCTTCGACAGGCTCTCTGGAAACACCATATATTTT; CDR3aa: CASSFDRLSGNTIYF
len: 17; d_gene: -; v_gene: TRBV4-1; abundance: -; j_gene: TRBJ1-2; CDR3nt: TGCGCCAGCAGCCCGGCCACGGGACCTGGGGAAATTTTTGGCTACACCTTC; CDR3aa: CASSPATGPGEIFGYTF
len: 13; d_gene: -; v_gene: TRBV29-1; abundance: -; j_gene: TRBJ2-1; CDR3nt: TGCAGCGTTTCACTAAACGTGTACAATGAGCAGTTCTTC; CDR3aa: CSVSLNVYNEQFF
len: 16; d_gene: -; v_gene: TRBV6-5; abundance: -; j_gene: TRBJ2-7; CDR3nt: TGTGCCAGCAGTTACCTACGGACACTGGATGCTAACGAGCAGTACTTC; CDR3aa: CASSYLRTLDANEQYF
len: 14; d_gene: -; v_gene: TRBV18; abundance: -; j_gene: TRBJ2-7; CDR3nt: TGTGCCAGCTCATCCACAGGGAGCTCCTACGAGCAGTACTTC; CDR3aa: CASSSTGSSYEQYF
len: 12; d_gene: -; v_gene: TRBV28; abundance: -; j_gene: TRBJ1-2; CDR3nt: TGTGCCAGCAGTCCAAATCCCTATGGCTACACCTTC; CDR3aa: CASSPNPYGYTF
len: 16; d_gene: TRBD1; v_gene: TRBV7-9; abundance: -; j_gene: TRBJ2-1; CDR3nt: TGTGCCAGCATCCCAACAGGGACAGGAGCATACAATGAGCAGTTCTTC; CDR3aa: CASIPTGTGAYNEQFF
len: 15; d_gene: TRBD2; v_gene: TRBV11-2; abundance: -; j_gene: TRBJ2-5; CDR3nt: TGTGCCAGCAGCATGGGACTAGCGGGGGACGAGACCCAGTACTTC; CDR3aa: CASSMGLAGDETQYF
len: 14; d_gene: TRBD1; v_gene: TRBV6-5; abundance: -; j_gene: TRBJ1-1; CDR3nt: TGTGCCAGCAGTCCCGGACAGGGCAGGACTGAAGCTTTCTTT; CDR3aa: CASSPGQGRTEAFF
len: 18; d_gene: TRBD2; v_gene: TRBV6-6; abundance: -; j_gene: TRBJ2-7; CDR3nt: TGTGCCAGCAGTCGGGGGACTAGCGGGGGCGTCCGGTCCTACGAGCAGTACTTC; CDR3aa: CASSRGTSGGVRSYEQYF
len: 14; d_gene: -; v_gene: TRBV5-1; abundance: -; j_gene: TRBJ1-3; CDR3nt: TGCGCCACCTCACAGGGTGGCACTGGAAACACCATATATTTT; CDR3aa: CATSQGGTGNTIYF
len: 13; d_gene: -; v_gene: TRBV5-4; abundance: -; j_gene: TRBJ2-5; CDR3nt: TGTGCCAGCAGAACCGACAGCCAAGAGACCCAGTACTTC; CDR3aa: CASRTDSQETQYF
len: 15; d_gene: -; v_gene: TRBV28; abundance: -; j_gene: TRBJ1-1; CDR3nt: TGTGCCAGCAGTTTACTTAGGGTCGCGAACACTGAAGCTTTCTTT; CDR3aa: CASSLLRVANTEAFF
len: 15; d_gene: -; v_gene: TRBV27; abundance: -; j_gene: TRBJ2-7; CDR3nt: TGTGCCAGCGGCCGATGGAGTAGCGGTACCTACGAGCAGTACTTC; CDR3aa: CASGRWSSGTYEQYF
len: 17; d_gene: TRBD1; v_gene: TRBV7-8; abundance: -; j_gene: TRBJ2-7; CDR3nt: TGTGCCAGCAGCTTCTCCGCCCGAGGGGGCGATGGCTACGAGCAGTACTTC; CDR3aa: CASSFSARGGDGYEQYF
len: 13; d_gene: TRBD1; v_gene: TRBV10-1; abundance: -; j_gene: TRBJ2-5; CDR3nt: TGCGCCAGCAGCCAAGGGACAGAAGAGACCCAGTACTTC; CDR3aa: CASSQGTEETQYF
len: 15; d_gene: -; v_gene: TRBV1; abundance: -; j_gene: TRBJ2-1; CDR3nt: TGCACCAGCAGCCAAGCGGGAGCCCCCTACAATGAGCAGTTCTTC; CDR3aa: CTSSQAGAPYNEQFF
len: 12; d_gene: -; v_gene: TRBV29-1; abundance: -; j_gene: TRBJ1-1; CDR3nt: TGCAGCGCAATCCCCCCCGGGGGTGAAGCTTTCTTT; CDR3aa: CSAIPPGGEAFF
len: 17; d_gene: -; v_gene: TRBV4-2; abundance: -; j_gene: TRBJ1-4; CDR3nt: TGTGCCAGCAGCCAAAGATATCCAAGGAGAGGGGATGAAAAACTGTTTTTT; CDR3aa: CASSQRYPRRGDEKLFF
len: 11; d_gene: -; v_gene: TRBV12-3/TRBV12-4; abundance: -; j_gene: TRBJ2-3; CDR3nt: TGTGCCAGCAGTAGTGCAGATACGCAGTATTTT; CDR3aa: CASSSADTQYF
len: 12; d_gene: -; v_gene: TRBV6-1; abundance: -; j_gene: TRBJ2-2; CDR3nt: TGTGCCACTCAGGTCCCTCTAGGGGAGCTGTTTTTT; CDR3aa: CATQVPLGELFF
len: 13; d_gene: -; v_gene: TRBV19; abundance: -; j_gene: TRBJ1-2; CDR3nt: TGTGCCAGTAGTATAGATTTGAACTATGGCTACACCTTC; CDR3aa: CASSIDLNYGYTF
len: 15; d_gene: -; v_gene: TRBV10-3; abundance: -; j_gene: TRBJ1-1; CDR3nt: TGTGCCATCAAGCCGTCAGGTAATAGAGTCTCTGAAGCTTTCTTT; CDR3aa: CAIKPSGNRVSEAFF
len: 16; d_gene: -; v_gene: TRBV15; abundance: -; j_gene: TRBJ2-3; CDR3nt: TGTGCCACCAGCAGAGATCTTTATGGGACATACGGTACGCAGTATTTT; CDR3aa: CATSRDLYGTYGTQYF
len: 16; d_gene: -; v_gene: TRBV7-9; abundance: -; j_gene: TRBJ2-2; CDR3nt: TGTGCCAGCTTCCGAGTGGAGGGGCAGAACACCGGGGAGCTGTTTTTT; CDR3aa: CASFRVEGQNTGELFF
len: 15; d_gene: -; v_gene: TRBV10-3; abundance: -; j_gene: TRBJ1-1; CDR3nt: TGTGCCATCAGTGAGTCGTTGGGAATGTTGACTGAAGCTTTCTTT; CDR3aa: CAISESLGMLTEAFF